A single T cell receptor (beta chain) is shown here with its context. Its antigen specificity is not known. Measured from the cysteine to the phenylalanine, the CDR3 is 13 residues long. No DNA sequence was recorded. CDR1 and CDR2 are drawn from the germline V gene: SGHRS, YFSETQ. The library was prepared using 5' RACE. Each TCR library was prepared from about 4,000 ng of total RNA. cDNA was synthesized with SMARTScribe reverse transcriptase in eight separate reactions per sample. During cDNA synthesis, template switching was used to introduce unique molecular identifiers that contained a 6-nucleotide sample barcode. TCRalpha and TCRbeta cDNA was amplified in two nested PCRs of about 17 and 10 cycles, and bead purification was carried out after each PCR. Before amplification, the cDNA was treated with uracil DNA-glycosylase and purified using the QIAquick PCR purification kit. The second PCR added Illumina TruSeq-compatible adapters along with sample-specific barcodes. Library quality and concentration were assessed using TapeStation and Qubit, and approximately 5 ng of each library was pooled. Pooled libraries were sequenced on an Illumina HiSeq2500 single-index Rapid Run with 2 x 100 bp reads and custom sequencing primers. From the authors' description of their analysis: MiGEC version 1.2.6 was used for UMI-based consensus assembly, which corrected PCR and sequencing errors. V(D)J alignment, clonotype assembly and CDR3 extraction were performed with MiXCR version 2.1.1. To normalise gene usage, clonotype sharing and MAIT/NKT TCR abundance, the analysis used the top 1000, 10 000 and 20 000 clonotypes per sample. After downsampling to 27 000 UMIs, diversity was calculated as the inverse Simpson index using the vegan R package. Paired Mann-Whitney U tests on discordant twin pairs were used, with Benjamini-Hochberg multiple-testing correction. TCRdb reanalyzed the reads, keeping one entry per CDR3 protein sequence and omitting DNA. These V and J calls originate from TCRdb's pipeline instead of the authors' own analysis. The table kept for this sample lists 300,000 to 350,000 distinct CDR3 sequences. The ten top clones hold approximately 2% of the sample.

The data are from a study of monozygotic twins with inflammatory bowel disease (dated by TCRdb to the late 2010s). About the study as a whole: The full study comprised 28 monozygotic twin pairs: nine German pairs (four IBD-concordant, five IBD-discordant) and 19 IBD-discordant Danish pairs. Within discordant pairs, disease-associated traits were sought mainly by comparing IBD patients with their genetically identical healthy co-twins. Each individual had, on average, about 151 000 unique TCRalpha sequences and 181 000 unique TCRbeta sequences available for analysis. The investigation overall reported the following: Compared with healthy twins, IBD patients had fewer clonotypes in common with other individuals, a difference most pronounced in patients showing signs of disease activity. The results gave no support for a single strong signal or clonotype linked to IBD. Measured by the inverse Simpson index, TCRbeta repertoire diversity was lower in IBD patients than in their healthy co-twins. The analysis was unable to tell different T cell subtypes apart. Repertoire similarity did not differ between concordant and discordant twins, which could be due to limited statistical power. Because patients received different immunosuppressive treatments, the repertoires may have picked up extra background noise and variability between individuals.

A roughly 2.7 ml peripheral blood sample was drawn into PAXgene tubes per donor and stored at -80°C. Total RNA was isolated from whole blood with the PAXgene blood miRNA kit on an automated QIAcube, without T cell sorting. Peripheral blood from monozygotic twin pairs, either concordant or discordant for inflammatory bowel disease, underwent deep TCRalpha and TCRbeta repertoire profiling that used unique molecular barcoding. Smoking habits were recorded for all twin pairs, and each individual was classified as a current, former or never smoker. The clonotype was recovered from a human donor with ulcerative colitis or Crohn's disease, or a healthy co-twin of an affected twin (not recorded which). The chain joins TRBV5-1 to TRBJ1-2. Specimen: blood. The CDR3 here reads CASSQGINYGYTF.